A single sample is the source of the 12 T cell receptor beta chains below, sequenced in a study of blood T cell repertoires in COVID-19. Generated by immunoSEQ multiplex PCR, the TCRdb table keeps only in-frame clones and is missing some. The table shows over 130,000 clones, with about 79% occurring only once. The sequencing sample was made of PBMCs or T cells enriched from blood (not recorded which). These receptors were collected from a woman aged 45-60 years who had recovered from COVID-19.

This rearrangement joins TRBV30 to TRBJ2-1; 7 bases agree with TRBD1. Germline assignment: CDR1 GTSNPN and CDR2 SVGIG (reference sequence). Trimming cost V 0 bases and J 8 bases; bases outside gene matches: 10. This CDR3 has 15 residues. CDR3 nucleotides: TGTGCCTGGAGTGTAATCAAGGGGGCTAGCTATGAGCAGTTCTTC. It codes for CAWSVIKGASYEQFF.

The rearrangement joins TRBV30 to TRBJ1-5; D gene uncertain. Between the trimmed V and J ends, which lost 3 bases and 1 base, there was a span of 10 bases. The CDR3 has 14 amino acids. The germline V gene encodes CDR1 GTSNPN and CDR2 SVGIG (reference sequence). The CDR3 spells CAWRVGRSNQPQHF. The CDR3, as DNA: TGTGCCTGGAGGGTGGGCCGGAGCAATCAGCCCCAGCATTTT.

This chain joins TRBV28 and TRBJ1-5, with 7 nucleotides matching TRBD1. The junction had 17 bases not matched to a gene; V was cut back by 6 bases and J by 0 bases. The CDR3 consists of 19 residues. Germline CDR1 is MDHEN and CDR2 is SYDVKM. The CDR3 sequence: CASRPPGTAVIYSNQPQHF. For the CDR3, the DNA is TGTGCCAGCAGGCCACCAGGGACAGCCGTCATCTATAGCAATCAGCCCCAGCATTTT.

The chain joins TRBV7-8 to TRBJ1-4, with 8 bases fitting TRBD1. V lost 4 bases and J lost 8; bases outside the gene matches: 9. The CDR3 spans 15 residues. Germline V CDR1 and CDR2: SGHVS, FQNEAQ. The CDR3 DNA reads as TGTGCCAGCAGCTCGGCCGGGACAGGCCCCGAAAAACTGTTTTTT. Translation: CASSSAGTGPEKLFF.

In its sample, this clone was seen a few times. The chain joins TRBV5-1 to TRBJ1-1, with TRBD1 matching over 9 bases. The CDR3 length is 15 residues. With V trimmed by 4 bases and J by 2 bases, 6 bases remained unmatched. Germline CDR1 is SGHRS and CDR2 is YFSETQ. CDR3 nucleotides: TGCGCCAGCAGCCCCGGACAGGGGAGTAACACTGAAGCTTTCTTT. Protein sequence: CASSPGQGSNTEAFF.

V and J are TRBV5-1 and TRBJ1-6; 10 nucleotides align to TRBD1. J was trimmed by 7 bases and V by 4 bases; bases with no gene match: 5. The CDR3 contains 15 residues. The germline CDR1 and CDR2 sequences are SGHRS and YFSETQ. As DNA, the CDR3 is TGCGCCAGCAGCACGATGGGACAGGGGAATTCACCCCTCCACTTT. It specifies CASSTMGQGNSPLHF.

This CDR3 is CASNPPGGNEQYF. The CDR3 bases are TGTGCCAGCAACCCTCCGGGGGGCAACGAGCAGTACTTC. The gene calls are TRBV6-6 and TRBJ2-7; perhaps TRBD2 as D (7 bases). V shed 7 bases and J shed 5 bases, with 15 bases lying between them. This CDR3 contains 13 residues. Germline V gene lookup returns CDR1 MNHNY and CDR2 SVGAGI (reference sequence).

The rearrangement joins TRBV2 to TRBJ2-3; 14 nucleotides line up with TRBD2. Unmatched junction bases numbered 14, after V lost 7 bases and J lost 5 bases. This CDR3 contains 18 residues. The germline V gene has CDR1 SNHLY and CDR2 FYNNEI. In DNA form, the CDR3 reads TGTGCCAGCAACCCGGGACTAGCGGGAGTTCTCCGGGAAGATACGCAGTATTTT. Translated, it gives CASNPGLAGVLREDTQYF.

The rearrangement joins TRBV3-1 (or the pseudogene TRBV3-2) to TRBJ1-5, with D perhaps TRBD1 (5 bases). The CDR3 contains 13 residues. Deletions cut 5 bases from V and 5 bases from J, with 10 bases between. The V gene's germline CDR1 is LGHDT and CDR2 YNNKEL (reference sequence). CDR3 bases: TGTGCCAGCAGCTCACAGGCGGATCAGCCCCAGCATTTT. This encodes CASSSQADQPQHF.

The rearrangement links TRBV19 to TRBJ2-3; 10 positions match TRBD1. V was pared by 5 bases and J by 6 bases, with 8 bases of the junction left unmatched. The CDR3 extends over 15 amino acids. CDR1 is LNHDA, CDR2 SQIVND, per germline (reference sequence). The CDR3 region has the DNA TGTGCCAGTAGTGTCCGGGGACAGGGGTTTGATACGCAGTATTTT. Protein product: CASSVRGQGFDTQYF.

CDR3 loop: CASSPSGRADTDTQYF. CDR3 bases: TGTGCCAGCAGCCCCAGCGGGAGAGCAGACACAGATACGCAGTATTTT. V and J are TRBV28 and TRBJ2-3; TRBD2 matches 8 bases. Germline values: CDR1 MDHEN, CDR2 SYDVKM. V was clipped by 6 bases and J by 2 bases; unmatched bases: 10. The CDR3 totals 16 residues.

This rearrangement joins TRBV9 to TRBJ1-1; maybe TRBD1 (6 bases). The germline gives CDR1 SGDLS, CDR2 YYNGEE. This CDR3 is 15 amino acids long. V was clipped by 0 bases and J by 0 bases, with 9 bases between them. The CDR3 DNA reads TGTGCCAGCAGCGTAGTGGGACACTTGAACACTGAAGCTTTCTTT. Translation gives CASSVVGHLNTEAFF.